The T cell receptor beta chain described here comes from a study of read filtering for tumor transcriptome and immune sequencing. Across the whole study: Per sample, TCR-region reads ranged about 4 to 10.27 million by IR-seq, roughly 80 to 1273 by RNA-seq.

CDR3 length equals 15 residues. Per germline, CDR1 DFQATT and CDR2 SNEGSKA (reference sequence). After removal of 3 bases from V and 2 bases from J, the junction contained 5 bases not matched to a gene. Study observations and caveats: Compared with RNA-seq, IR-seq gave much higher clonotype depth and reliability.

As concerns this clonotype: Its matching antigen is unknown. Possible read error: a much larger clone is one base away.

From 300 to 450 ng of RNA, a library with molecular barcoded alpha/delta and beta/gamma adaptors was made. TCRdb fed the reads into MiXCR, producing one record per CDR3 protein. Here the sample spans around 31,000 distinct CDR3 sequences, roughly 20% being singletons. Sequences were obtained from a population of CD138-negative cells sorted from bone marrow. The rearrangement links TRBV20-1 to TRBJ2-5, with 11 bases that match TRBD2. The TCR sequence derives from a donor at least 40 years old with multiple myeloma. In DNA form, the CDR3 reads TGCAGTGCTAGGGCTAGCGGGGGGCTACAAGAGACCCAGTACTTC. Translation gives CSARASGGLQETQYF.